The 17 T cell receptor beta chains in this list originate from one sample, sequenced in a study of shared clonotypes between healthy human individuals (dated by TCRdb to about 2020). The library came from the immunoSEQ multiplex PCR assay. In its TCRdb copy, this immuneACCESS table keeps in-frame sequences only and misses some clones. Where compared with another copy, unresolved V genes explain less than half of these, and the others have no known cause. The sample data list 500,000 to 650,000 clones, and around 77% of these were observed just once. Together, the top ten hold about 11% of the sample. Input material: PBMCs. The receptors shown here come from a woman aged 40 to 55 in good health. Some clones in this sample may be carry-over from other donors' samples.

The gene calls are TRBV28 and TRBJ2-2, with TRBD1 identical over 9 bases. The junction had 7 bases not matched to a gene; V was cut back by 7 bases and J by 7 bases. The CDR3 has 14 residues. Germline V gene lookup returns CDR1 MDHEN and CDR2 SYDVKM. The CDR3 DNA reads TGTGCCAGCATCCGGACAGGGGAGGTCGGGGAGCTGTTTTTT. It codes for CASIRTGEVGELFF.

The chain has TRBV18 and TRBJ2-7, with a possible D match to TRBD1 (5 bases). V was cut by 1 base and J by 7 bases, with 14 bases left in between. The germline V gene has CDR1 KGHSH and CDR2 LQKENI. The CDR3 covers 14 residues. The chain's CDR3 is CASSPRGDAGEQYF. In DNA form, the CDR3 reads TGTGCCAGCTCACCACGGGGCGACGCCGGGGAGCAGTACTTC.

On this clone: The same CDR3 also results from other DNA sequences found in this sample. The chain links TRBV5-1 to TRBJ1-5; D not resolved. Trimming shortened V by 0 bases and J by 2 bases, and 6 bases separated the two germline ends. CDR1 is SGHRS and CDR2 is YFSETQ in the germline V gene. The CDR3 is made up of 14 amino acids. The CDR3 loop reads CASSLVGGNQPQHF. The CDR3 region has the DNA TGCGCCAGCAGCTTGGTGGGAGGCAATCAGCCCCAGCATTTT. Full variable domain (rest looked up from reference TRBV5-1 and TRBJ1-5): KAGVTQTPRYLIKTRGQQVTLSCSPISGHRSVSWYQQTPGQGLQFLFEYFSETQRNKGNFPGRFSGRQFSNSRSEMNVSTLELGDSALYLCASSLVGGNQPQHFGDGTRLSIL.

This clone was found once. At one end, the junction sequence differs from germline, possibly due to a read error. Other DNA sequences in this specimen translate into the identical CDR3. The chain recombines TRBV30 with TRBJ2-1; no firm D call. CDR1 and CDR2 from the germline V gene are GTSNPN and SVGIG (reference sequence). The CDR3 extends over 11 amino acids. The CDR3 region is CAWDYLDEQFF. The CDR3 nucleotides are TGCGCCTGGGATTACTTGGATGAGCAGTTCTTC.

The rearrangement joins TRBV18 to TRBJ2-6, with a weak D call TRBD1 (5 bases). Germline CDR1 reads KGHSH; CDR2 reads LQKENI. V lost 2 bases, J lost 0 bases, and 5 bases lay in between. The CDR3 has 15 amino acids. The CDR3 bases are TGTGCCAGCTCACCAAGGGGCTCTGGGGCCAACGTCCTGACTTTC. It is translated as CASSPRGSGANVLTF.

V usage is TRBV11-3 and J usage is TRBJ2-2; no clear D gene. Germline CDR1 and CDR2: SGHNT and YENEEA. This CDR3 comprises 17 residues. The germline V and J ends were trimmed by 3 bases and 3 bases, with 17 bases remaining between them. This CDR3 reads CASSFTNWTSYTGELFF. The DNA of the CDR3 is TGTGCCAGCAGCTTTACGAACTGGACCAGCTACACCGGGGAGCTGTTTTTT.

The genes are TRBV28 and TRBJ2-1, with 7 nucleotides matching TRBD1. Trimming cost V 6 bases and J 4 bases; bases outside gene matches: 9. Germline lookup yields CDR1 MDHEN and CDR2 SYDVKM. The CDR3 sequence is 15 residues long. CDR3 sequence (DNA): TGTGCCAGCAGCCCCCGGGACAGAGAATACAATGAGCAGTTCTTC. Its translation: CASSPRDREYNEQFF.

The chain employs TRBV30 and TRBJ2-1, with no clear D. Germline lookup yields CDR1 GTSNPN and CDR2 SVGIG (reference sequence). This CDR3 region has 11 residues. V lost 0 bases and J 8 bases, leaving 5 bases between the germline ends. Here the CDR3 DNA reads TGTGCCTGGAGTGTAATGGATGAGCAGTTCTTC. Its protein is CAWSVMDEQFF.

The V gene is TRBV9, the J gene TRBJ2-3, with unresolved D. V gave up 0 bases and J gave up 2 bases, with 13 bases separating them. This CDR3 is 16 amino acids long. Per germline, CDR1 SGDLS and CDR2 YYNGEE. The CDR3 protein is CASSVGRLGFTDTQYF. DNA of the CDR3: TGTGCCAGCAGCGTAGGCAGGTTAGGGTTCACAGATACGCAGTATTTT.

CDR3 in DNA: TGTGCCAGCAGTTTAGGGGGACAGGGAATTGGTTATGGCTACACCTTC. It translates to CASSLGGQGIGYGYTF. This chain uses TRBV28 with TRBJ1-2; 9 nucleotides line up with TRBD1. The CDR3 has 16 amino acids. J gave up 5 bases and V 2 bases, and 9 bases lay outside the gene matches. Germline V CDR1 and CDR2: MDHEN, SYDVKM.

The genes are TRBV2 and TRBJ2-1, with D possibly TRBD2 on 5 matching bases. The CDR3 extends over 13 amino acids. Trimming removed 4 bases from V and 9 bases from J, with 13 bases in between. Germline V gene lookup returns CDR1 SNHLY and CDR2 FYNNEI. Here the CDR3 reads CASSGAAEGEQFF. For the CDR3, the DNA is TGTGCCAGCAGTGGGGCAGCAGAGGGTGAGCAGTTCTTC.

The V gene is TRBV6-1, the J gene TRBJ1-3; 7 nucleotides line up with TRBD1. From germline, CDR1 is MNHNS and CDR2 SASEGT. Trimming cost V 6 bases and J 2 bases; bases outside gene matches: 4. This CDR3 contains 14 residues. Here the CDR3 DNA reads TGTGCCAGCAGACCGGGGACAGCTGGAAACACCATATATTTT. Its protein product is CASRPGTAGNTIYF.

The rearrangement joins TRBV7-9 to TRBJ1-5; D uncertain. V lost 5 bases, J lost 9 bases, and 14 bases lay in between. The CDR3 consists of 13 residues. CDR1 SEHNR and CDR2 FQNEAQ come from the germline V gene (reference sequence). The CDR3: CASSQDRVGPQHF. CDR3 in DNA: TGTGCCAGCAGCCAAGACCGGGTGGGGCCCCAGCATTTT.

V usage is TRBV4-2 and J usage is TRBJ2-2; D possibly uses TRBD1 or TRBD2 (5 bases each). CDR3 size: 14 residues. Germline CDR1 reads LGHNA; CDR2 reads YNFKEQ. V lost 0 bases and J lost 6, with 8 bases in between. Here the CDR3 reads CASSQDREPGELFF. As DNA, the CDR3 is TGTGCCAGCAGCCAAGACAGGGAGCCCGGGGAGCTGTTTTTT.

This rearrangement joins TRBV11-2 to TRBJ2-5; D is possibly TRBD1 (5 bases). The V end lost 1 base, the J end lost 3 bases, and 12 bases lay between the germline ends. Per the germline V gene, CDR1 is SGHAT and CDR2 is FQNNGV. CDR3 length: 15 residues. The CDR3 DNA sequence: TGTGCCAGCAGCTTAGGACAGATTTCCGAAGAGACCCAGTACTTC. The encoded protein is CASSLGQISEETQYF.

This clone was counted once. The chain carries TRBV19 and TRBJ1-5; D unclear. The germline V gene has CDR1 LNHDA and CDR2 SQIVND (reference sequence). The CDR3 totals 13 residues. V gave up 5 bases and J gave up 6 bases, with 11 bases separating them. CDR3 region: CASSFPGFQPQHF. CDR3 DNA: TGTGCCAGTAGTTTTCCCGGGTTTCAGCCCCAGCATTTT.

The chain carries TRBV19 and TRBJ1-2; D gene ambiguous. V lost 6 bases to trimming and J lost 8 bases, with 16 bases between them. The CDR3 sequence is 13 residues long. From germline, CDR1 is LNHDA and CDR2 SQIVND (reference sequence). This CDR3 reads CASSTNLGGGYTF. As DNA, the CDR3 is TGTGCCAGTAGCACGAATCTAGGTGGCGGCTACACCTTC.